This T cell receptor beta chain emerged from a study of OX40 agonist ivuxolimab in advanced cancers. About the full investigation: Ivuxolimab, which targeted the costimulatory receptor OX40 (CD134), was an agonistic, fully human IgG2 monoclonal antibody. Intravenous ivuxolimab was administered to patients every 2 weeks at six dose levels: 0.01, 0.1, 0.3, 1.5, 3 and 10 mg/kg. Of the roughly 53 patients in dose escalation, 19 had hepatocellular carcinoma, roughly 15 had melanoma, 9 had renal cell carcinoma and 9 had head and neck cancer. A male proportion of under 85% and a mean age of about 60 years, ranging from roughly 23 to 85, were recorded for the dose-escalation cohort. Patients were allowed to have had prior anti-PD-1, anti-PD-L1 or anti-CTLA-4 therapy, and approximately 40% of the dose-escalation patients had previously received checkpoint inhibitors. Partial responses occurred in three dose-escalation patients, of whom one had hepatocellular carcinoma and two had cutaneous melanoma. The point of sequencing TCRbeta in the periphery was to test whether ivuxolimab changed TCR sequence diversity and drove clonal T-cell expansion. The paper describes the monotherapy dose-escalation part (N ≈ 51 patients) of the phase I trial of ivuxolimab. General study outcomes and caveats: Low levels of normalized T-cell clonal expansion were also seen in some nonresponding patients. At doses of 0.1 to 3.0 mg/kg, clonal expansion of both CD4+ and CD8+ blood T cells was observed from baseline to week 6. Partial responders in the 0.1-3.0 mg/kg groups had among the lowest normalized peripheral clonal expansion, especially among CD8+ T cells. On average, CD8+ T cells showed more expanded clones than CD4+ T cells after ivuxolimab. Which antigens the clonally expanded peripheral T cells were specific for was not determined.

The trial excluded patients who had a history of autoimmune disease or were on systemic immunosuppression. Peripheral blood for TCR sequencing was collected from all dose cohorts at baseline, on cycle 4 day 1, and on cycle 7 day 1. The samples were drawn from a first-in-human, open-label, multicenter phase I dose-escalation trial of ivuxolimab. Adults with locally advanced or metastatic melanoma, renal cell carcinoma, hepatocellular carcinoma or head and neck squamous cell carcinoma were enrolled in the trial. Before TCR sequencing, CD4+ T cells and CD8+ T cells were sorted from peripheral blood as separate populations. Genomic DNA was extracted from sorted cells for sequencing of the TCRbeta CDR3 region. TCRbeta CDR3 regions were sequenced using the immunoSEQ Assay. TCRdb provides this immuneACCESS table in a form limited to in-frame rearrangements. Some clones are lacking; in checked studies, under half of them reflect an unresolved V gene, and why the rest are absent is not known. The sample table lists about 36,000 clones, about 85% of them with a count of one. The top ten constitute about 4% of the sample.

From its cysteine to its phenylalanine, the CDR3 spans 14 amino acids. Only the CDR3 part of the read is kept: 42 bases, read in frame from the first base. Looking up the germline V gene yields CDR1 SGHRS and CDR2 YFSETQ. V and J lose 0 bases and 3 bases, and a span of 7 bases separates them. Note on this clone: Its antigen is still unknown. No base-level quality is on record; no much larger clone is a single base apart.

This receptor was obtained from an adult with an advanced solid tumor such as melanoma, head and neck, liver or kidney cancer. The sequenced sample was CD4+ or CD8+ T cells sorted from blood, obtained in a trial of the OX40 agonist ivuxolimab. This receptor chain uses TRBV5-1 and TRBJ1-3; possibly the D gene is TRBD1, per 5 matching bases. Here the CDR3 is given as CASSLAGLGNTIYF. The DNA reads TGCGCCAGCAGCTTGGCAGGGCTTGGAAACACCATATATTTT. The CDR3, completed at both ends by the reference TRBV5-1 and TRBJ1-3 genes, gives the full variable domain KAGVTQTPRYLIKTRGQQVTLSCSPISGHRSVSWYQQTPGQGLQFLFEYFSETQRNKGNFPGRFSGRQFSNSRSEMNVSTLELGDSALYLCASSLAGLGNTIYFGEGSWLTVV.